Below, 2 T cell receptor beta chains from the same sample are listed, as sequenced in a study of OX40 agonist ivuxolimab in advanced cancers. Sequencing was performed with immunoSEQ multiplex PCR; in TCRdb, only in-frame clones are kept and a portion is missing. The repertoire includes 20,000 to 25,000 clones, 81% of them detected once, and about 25% sits in the top ten. The sample in question was CD4+ or CD8+ T cells sorted from blood, obtained in a trial of the OX40 agonist ivuxolimab. These receptors were collected from an adult with an advanced solid tumor such as melanoma, head and neck, liver or kidney cancer.

The V call is TRBV4-1, the J call TRBJ2-2, with TRBD2 as a possible D gene (6 bases). With 5 bases removed from V and 0 bases from J, the gap between germline ends came to 7 bases. Germline CDR1 reads MGHRA; CDR2 reads YSYEKL. This CDR3 comprises 14 residues. The CDR3 nucleotides are TGCGCCAGCAGCGCTAGCGCGAACACCGGGGAGCTGTTTTTT. As protein: CASSASANTGELFF.

The chain uses TRBV9 and TRBJ1-5; 9 bases align to TRBD1. Germline V lookup: CDR1 SGDLS, CDR2 YYNGEE. The CDR3 is made up of 15 amino acids. V shed 4 bases and J 7 bases; nucleotides not matched to a gene: 9. The CDR3 loop reads CASSLGTGGGQPQHF. The CDR3 DNA reads as TGTGCCAGCAGCTTGGGCACAGGGGGCGGGCAGCCCCAGCATTTT.